This TCR beta chain was sequenced in a study of CD8+ T cells in alopecia areata. Sequencing relied on a cDNA template that was reverse transcribed from extracted RNA. Measured with immunoSEQ multiplex PCR; TCRdb has only the in-frame clones, and not every one. Of 130,000 or so clones in the sample, approximately 49% were seen once. Punch biopsies of lesional scalp, plus peripheral blood, were taken from alopecia areata patients. The specimen comprised CD8+ T cells sorted from blood, sampled at week 0. The clonotype was recovered from a human donor with alopecia areata.

The CDR3: CASRRDRRSEETQYF. CDR3 in DNA: TGTGCCAGTAGGCGGGACAGGAGATCCGAAGAGACCCAGTACTTC. V is TRBV19 and J is TRBJ2-5, with TRBD1 matching 8 bases. CDR1 is LNHDA and CDR2 is SQIVND in the germline V gene (reference sequence). V shed 6 bases, J shed 3 bases, and the junction held 9 bases outside the gene matches. CDR3 size: 15 residues.